This TCR beta chain appears in the sequencing data of a study of T cell responses to AZD1222 COVID-19 vaccine. General study findings and limits: Nearly half of spike-specific TCRs reportedly go after variant regions that carry no mutations. The study found Spike-specific TCR breadth and depth rose after two AZD1222 doses. Clonal diversity may have been underestimated in mostly white British donors.

With 2 bases clipped from V and 10 bases from J, the junction kept 7 bases outside the gene matches. Germline-derived CDR1 and CDR2 are MNHEY and SVGEGT. There are 15 residues in the CDR3. With respect to this clone: The antigen is unknown.

Clones were sequenced by immunoSEQ multiplex PCR, and TCRdb holds only the in-frame ones, with some missing. The sample shows more than 250,000 clones, approximately 93% of them seen only once. The rearrangement links TRBV6-2 or TRBV6-3 to TRBJ2-1, with 11 nucleotides matching TRBD2. The material was peripheral blood, obtained on day 0 of AZD1222 vaccination. The receptor was derived from an adult in good health. As DNA, the CDR3 is TGTGCCAGCAGTTACCAGGGTAGCGGGAGGGGGGAGCAGTTCTTC. As protein: CASSYQGSGRGEQFF.